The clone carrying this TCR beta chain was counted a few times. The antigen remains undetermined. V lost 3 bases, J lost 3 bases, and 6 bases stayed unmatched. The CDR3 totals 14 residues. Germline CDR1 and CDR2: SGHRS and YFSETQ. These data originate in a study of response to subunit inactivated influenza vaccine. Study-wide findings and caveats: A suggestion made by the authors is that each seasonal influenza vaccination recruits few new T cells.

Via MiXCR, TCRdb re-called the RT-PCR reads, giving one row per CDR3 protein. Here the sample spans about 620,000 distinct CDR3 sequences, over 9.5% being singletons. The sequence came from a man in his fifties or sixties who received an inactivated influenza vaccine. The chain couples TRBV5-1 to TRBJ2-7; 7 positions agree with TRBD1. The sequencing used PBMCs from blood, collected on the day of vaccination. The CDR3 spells CASSSAGTVYEQYF. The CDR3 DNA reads TGCGCCAGCAGCTCGGCCGGGACAGTCTACGAGCAGTACTTC.